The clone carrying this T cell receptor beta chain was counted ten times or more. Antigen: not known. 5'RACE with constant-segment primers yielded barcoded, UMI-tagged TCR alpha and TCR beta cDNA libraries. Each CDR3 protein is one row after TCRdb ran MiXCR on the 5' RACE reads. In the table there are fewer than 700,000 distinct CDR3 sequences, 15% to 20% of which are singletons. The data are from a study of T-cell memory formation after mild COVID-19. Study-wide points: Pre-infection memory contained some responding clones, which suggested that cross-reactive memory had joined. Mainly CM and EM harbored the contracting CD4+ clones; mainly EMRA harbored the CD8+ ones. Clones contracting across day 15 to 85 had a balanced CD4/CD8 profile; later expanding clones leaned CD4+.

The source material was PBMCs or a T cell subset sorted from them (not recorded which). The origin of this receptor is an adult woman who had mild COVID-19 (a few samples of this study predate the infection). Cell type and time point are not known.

CDR3 amino acids: CASSRGQSYNEQFF. In nucleotides, the CDR3 is TGCGCCAGCAGCCGGGGACAGAGTTACAATGAGCAGTTCTTC. The chain has TRBV5-1 and TRBJ2-1; 7 nucleotides align to TRBD1. Trimming at V came to 4 bases and at J to 4 bases, leaving 5 bases not matched to a gene. The CDR3 runs to 14 residues. Germline CDR1 SGHRS, CDR2 YFSETQ.